This TCR beta chain comes out of a study of shared clonotypes between healthy human individuals (dated by TCRdb to the early 2020s). Concerning the study at large: The cohort included three men and a couple of women between 18 and 49 years of age. To estimate repertoire size and how much clonotypes are shared between individuals, the study performed deep sequencing of blood TCR repertoires from a few healthy adults. For each donor, CD4 naive and CD4 memory were each given three plates, CD8 naive was given two plates, and CD8 memory was given one plate. To increase sequencing depth and limit assay-specific biases, TCR repertoire library preparation and sequencing were carried out by different laboratories using diverse techniques. Leukapheresis yielded between about 0.9 and 8.9 billion PBMCs per donor. Summary of the overall study and its limitations: Higher generation probabilities were observed for clonotypes shared by all four sorted-subset donors than for non-shared clonotypes. Because the study included a small number of donors, the genetic and exposure-history diversity represented was limited. Pairwise subsampling indicated that sequencing depth was expected to affect the degree of clonotype sharing among donors. Naive subsets generally had larger estimated clonotype richness than memory subsets. Only blood was sampled, and tissue TCR repertoires likely differ from those in blood. Rarefaction of sorted-subset datasets indicated incomplete sequencing despite the large sequencing depth. When several donors were compared, the shared fraction of clonotypes was about 5.4% for naive CD4, roughly 3.3% for naive CD8, roughly 2.5% for memory CD4, and less than 0.45% for memory CD8.

Per the germline V gene (reference sequence), LNHDA is the CDR1 and SQIVND is the CDR2. Including the terminal cysteine and phenylalanine, the CDR3 comprises 12 residues. Just CDR3 DNA is preserved here, 36 bases in frame from base 1. The germline ends are 10 bases apart after V is trimmed by 7 bases and J by 4 bases. Using the deep immunoSEQ assay, TCR CDR3 regions were amplified from genomic DNA by multiplex PCR. Extracted genomic DNA from each cell subset was distributed evenly across all wells of several immunoSEQ 96-well plates, and each plate was treated as a replicate. For sorted subsets, each replicate PCR was loaded with about 200 ng genomic DNA, equivalent to 25,000 to 35,000 T cell genomes. The purified libraries were quantified using a Qubit 3.0 fluorometer, sized with a Bioanalyzer 2100, and then quantified again using the KAPA Library Quantification kit. Every immunoSEQ 96-well plate was sequenced on a separate single-read 150-cycle Illumina NextSeq 550 flow cell. Processing in the source paper ran as follows. Because only junctional sequences without quality scores were contained in the immunoSEQ output, filtering matching that applied to full-length reads could not be performed. To assign V/J genes and CDR3, sequences were annotated against IMGT germline references using PyIR, a Python wrapper for IgBLAST v1.9. Reads were filtered out if the reads had weak V/J assignments (E-value above 1e-6), no CDR3, stop codons, out-of-frame junctions, or ambiguous translated residues. V3J clonotypes were defined as sequences sharing the same inferred V gene, J gene, and CDR3 amino acid sequence. The percentage overlap between two repertoires was calculated by dividing the number of shared unique clonotypes by the size of the smaller repertoire. Richness of each repertoire was evaluated using RTK rarefaction, the Chao1 estimator, and Recon v2.1 estimates of unobserved clonotypes. OLGA was used to compute generation probabilities for all TCRbeta clonotypes that the gDNA method yielded from four donors. As stored in TCRdb, this immuneACCESS dataset retains in-frame rearrangements with V and J assigned. A fraction of the clones does not appear; measured against another copy, unresolved V genes explain less than half of the discrepancy, and the remainder lacks a known reason. V, J and clone size are those of that table, while D and trimming were read from the DNA. For this sample the table gives around 1,900,000 clones, of which about 94% were detected only once. 1.5% to 2% of the sample comes from the top ten.

CD8 naive samples were obtained by positive selection for CCR7 among CD45RO-negative cells, yielding a CD45RA+CCR7+ population from which TemRA cells were excluded. Donors were healthy HIV-negative adults with no recently reported acute infections or vaccinations. Every donor was a Caucasian adult residing in Nashville, Tennessee, USA. Blood was obtained by leukapheresis, after which PBMCs were separated by Ficoll-Histopaque density gradient centrifugation and cryopreserved in liquid nitrogen vapor phase. Purity and quantity of every magnetically sorted T cell population were checked by analytical flow cytometry. Genomic DNA was isolated from every sorted fraction and measured by UV absorbance on a Nanodrop 2000c. This clone came up a few times. The antigen it binds to is not known. No much larger clone exists at a distance of one base, and base qualities are not known. Other DNA sequences in this sample translate to the same CDR3.

Sequenced material: naive CD8+ T cells from PBMCs. The cell subset or site label, read with the paper, signifies: CD45RA+CCR7+. The chain was built from TRBV19 and TRBJ1-1; a confident D gene designation cannot be given. The clonotype comes from a man aged 18 to 30 in good health. Some clones in this sample may be carry-over from other donors' samples. The CDR3 in this case is CASKVGGTEAFF. The DNA reads as follows: TGTGCCAGTAAGGTGGGCGGCACTGAAGCTTTCTTT.